The 17 T cell receptor beta chains reported below all come from one sample, sequenced in a study of T-cell reconstitution after alpha-beta-depleted transplantation in children. The TCRbeta library incorporated unique molecular identifiers. MiXCR was run by TCRdb on the PCR reads, yielding one entry per CDR3 protein. This table has about 510,000 distinct CDR3 sequences, approximately 10% appearing once. The specimen comprised PBMCs, mostly from graft donor cells, sampled 180 days after TCRalphabeta/CD19-depleted stem cell transplant. These receptors came from a female patient between 2 and 15 years old who had a stem cell transplant for aplastic anemia, so the T cells may come from the graft donor.

The chain employs TRBV7-2 and TRBJ2-3, with 13 positions matching TRBD2. Losses at the gene ends were 7 bases for V and 10 bases for J; bases not matched to a gene: 11. The CDR3 has 15 amino acids. Germline V lookup: CDR1 SGHTA, CDR2 FQGNSA. CDR3 loop: CASTELAGGPWAQYF. CDR3 nucleotide sequence: TGTGCCAGCACCGAACTAGCGGGAGGGCCTTGGGCGCAGTATTTT.

This chain joins TRBV30 and TRBJ1-2; TRBD1 is a possible D gene (5 bases). Looked up from germline, CDR1 is GTSNPN and CDR2 is SVGIG (reference sequence). The germline V and J ends were trimmed by 2 bases and 8 bases, with 15 bases remaining between them. CDR3 length: 13 residues. The CDR3 here is CAWSLRDWRGYTF. The CDR3 nucleotides read TGTGCCTGGAGTCTCCGGGACTGGCGCGGCTACACCTTC.

In this sample, this clonotype turned up many times. The V call is TRBV20-1, the J call TRBJ1-5, with TRBD1 matching 8 bases. This CDR3 is built from 15 residues. The V and J ends lost 0 bases and 7 bases, in that order; junction bases with no gene match: 8. Germline CDR1 reads DFQATT; CDR2 reads SNEGSKA (reference sequence). CDR3 DNA: TGCAGTGCTAGAGACAGTGGACAGGGAGGACAGCCCCAGCATTTT. This translates into CSARDSGQGGQPQHF.

This clonotype was seen many times. This chain joins TRBV5-1 and TRBJ2-1, with 7 bases aligning to TRBD2. The CDR3 sequence is 18 residues long. CDR1 is SGHRS, CDR2 YFSETQ, per germline. V trimming: 0 bases; J trimming: 0 bases; junction bases outside the gene matches: 9. The CDR3 here is CASSLGMGLAVSYNEQFF. The CDR3 DNA follows: TGCGCCAGCAGCTTGGGGATGGGGCTAGCGGTCTCCTACAATGAGCAGTTCTTC. The complete variable domain, with remaining parts taken from reference TRBV5-1 and TRBJ2-1, reads KAGVTQTPRYLIKTRGQQVTLSCSPISGHRSVSWYQQTPGQGLQFLFEYFSETQRNKGNFPGRFSGRQFSNSRSEMNVSTLELGDSALYLCASSLGMGLAVSYNEQFFGPGTRLTVL.

Many counts were recorded for this clonotype. V usage is TRBV12-3 or TRBV12-4 and J usage is TRBJ2-7; TRBD2 might be the D (7 bases). The CDR3 consists of 15 residues. V shed 7 bases and J shed 2 bases, with 18 bases lying between them. CDR3 region: CASKGVTSAAYEQYF. CDR3 DNA: TGTGCCAGCAAGGGGGTAACTAGCGCTGCCTACGAGCAGTACTTC.

CDR3 DNA sequence: TGTGCCAGCAGTCCCGAGACAGGGATTAGAGAAAAACTGTTTTTT. Translation gives CASSPETGIREKLFF. This chain connects TRBV28 to TRBJ1-4, with 7 positions matching TRBD1. J gave up 8 bases and V 5 bases, and 11 bases lay outside the gene matches. This CDR3 has 15 residues. Germline lookup yields CDR1 MDHEN and CDR2 SYDVKM.

This clonotype has at least ten counts. This chain joins TRBV15 and TRBJ2-7; 15 positions match TRBD2. V trimming: 6 bases; J trimming: 5 bases; junction bases outside the gene matches: 8. CDR1 is LNHNV, CDR2 YYDKDF, per germline (reference sequence). The CDR3 has 16 amino acids. CDR3 region: CATSIGTSGGRNEQYF. CDR3 DNA sequence: TGTGCCACCAGTATCGGGACTAGCGGGGGGCGGAACGAGCAGTACTTC.

This clonotype appeared a few times. The chain couples TRBV27 to TRBJ1-2; the D gene is possibly TRBD1 (5 bases). Between the trimmed V and J ends, which lost 4 bases and 7 bases, there was a span of 16 bases. The CDR3 is made up of 14 amino acids. Looked up from germline, CDR1 is MNHEY and CDR2 is SMNVEV (reference sequence). The DNA of the CDR3 is TGTGCCAGCAGTTCCGCCGGGACCTTCCCTGGCTACACCTTC. Protein: CASSSAGTFPGYTF.

This clonotype was seen only a few times. This sequence joins TRBV4-3 and TRBJ1-3; D ambiguous. The V end was cut by 1 base, the J end by 2 bases, with 6 bases between. CDR1 and CDR2 from the germline V gene are LGHNA and YSLEER. This CDR3 has 14 residues. CDR3 DNA: TGCGCCAGCAGCCAAGGGATCACTGGAAACACCATATATTTT. The encoded protein is CASSQGITGNTIYF.

This clonotype occurred many times. A read error is likely, as this CDR3 ends without the conserved phenylalanine or tryptophan. It is unclear where the CDR3 begins or ends on the DNA, so no DNA is shown, and the CDR3 is as TCRdb lists it. The chain combines TRBV29-1 with TRBJ2-3; the D call in the table, TRBD2, was not verified against the DNA. With termini counted, the CDR3 has 8 amino acids. Germline CDR1 reads SQVTM; CDR2 reads ANQGSEA. CDR3 residues: CSGGTSPL.

This clonotype was detected many times. The chain employs TRBV5-1 and TRBJ2-3; the match to TRBD1 covers 7 bases. Trimming took 0 bases from V and 10 from J; bases not matched to a gene: 8. CDR1 and CDR2 (germline): SGHRS, YFSETQ. This CDR3 is 14 amino acids long. The CDR3 spells CASSLGDSAPPQYF. The CDR3 DNA follows: TGCGCCAGCAGCTTGGGGGACAGTGCCCCTCCGCAGTATTTT. The complete variable domain, with remaining parts taken from reference TRBV5-1 and TRBJ2-3, reads KAGVTQTPRYLIKTRGQQVTLSCSPISGHRSVSWYQQTPGQGLQFLFEYFSETQRNKGNFPGRFSGRQFSNSRSEMNVSTLELGDSALYLCASSLGDSAPPQYFGPGTRLTVL.

This clonotype was recorded at least ten times. The chain links TRBV28 to TRBJ2-3, with 7 bases fitting TRBD1. Looked up from germline, CDR1 is MDHEN and CDR2 is SYDVKM. This CDR3 is built from 14 residues. With V trimmed by 5 bases and J by 2 bases, 4 bases remained unmatched. The CDR3 sequence: CASSGDRDTDTQYF. The CDR3 coding sequence is TGTGCCAGCAGTGGGGACAGAGACACAGATACGCAGTATTTT. Complete variable domain (other parts from reference TRBV28 and TRBJ2-3): DVKVTQSSRYLVKRTGEKVFLECVQDMDHENMFWYRQDPGLGLRLIYFSYDVKMKEKGDIPEGYSVSREKKERFSLILESASTNQTSMYLCASSGDRDTDTQYFGPGTRLTVL.

The V and J genes are TRBV28 and TRBJ2-4; no definite D call. Trimming left V 8 bases short and J 0 bases short, with 14 bases between. CDR3 length: 15 amino acids. Germline V lookup: CDR1 MDHEN, CDR2 SYDVKM. Here the CDR3 reads CASESSAKAKNIQYF. The CDR3 region has the DNA TGTGCCAGCGAGAGTTCGGCTAAAGCCAAAAACATTCAGTACTTC.

This clonotype was counted only a few times. CDR3 in DNA: TGTGCCAGCAGTCCCCCTCCTCGAAGTTTGGGGCGCAACTACGAGCAGTACTTC. This gives the protein CASSPPPRSLGRNYEQYF. This rearrangement joins TRBV27 to TRBJ2-7; TRBD1 is a possible D gene (5 bases). The CDR3 covers 18 residues. V was pared by 5 bases and J by 3 bases, with 26 bases between. Germline V gene data show CDR1 as MNHEY and CDR2 as SMNVEV (reference sequence).

The V gene is TRBV10-2, the J gene TRBJ2-7, with unresolved D. The CDR3 spans 12 residues. Germline CDR1 is WSHSY and CDR2 is SAAADI. The germline V and J ends were trimmed by 8 bases and 4 bases, with 12 bases remaining between them. CDR3 protein: CASRGTLYEQYV. CDR3 in DNA: TGCGCCAGCCGCGGTACTTTATACGAGCAGTACGTC.

This clonotype was counted between two and nine times. The chain combines TRBV12-3 or TRBV12-4 with TRBJ1-2; D possibly corresponds to TRBD1 (5 bases). The CDR3 is made up of 15 amino acids. Between the trimmed V and J ends, which lost 3 bases and 8 bases, there was a span of 19 bases. CDR3 DNA: TGTGCCAGCAGTTTCGATGCCAGGGACTACTGGGGCTACACCTTC. It specifies CASSFDARDYWGYTF.

V and J are TRBV27 and TRBJ1-2; 9 bases are shared with TRBD1. CDR1 MNHEY and CDR2 SMNVEV come from the germline V gene (reference sequence). The CDR3 loop spans 18 amino acids. Germline trimming cut 5 bases from V and 5 bases from J; bases unmatched to any gene: 18. For the CDR3, the DNA is TGTGCCAGCAGTGACCATAGGCTTAGGACAGGGGATGAATATGGCTACACCTTC. Its protein product is CASSDHRLRTGDEYGYTF.